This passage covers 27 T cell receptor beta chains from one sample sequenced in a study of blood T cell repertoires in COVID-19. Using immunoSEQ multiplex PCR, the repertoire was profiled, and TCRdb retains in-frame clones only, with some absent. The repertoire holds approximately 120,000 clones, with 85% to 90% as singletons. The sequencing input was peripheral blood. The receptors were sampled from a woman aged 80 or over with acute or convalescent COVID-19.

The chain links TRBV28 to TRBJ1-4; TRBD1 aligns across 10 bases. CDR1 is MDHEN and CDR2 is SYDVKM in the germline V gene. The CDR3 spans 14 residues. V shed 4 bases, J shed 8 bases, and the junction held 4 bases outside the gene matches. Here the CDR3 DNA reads TGTGCCAGCAGTTCGGGACAGGGGCGAGAAAAACTGTTTTTT. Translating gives CASSSGQGREKLFF. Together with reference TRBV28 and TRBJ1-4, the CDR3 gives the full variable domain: DVKVTQSSRYLVKRTGEKVFLECVQDMDHENMFWYRQDPGLGLRLIYFSYDVKMKEKGDIPEGYSVSREKKERFSLILESASTNQTSMYLCASSSGQGREKLFFGSGTQLSVL.

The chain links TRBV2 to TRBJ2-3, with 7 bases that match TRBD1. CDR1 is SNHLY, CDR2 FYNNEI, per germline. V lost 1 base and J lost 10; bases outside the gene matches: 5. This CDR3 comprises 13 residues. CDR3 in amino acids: CASSEVRGTAQYF. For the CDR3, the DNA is TGTGCCAGCAGTGAAGTCAGGGGGACAGCGCAGTATTTT.

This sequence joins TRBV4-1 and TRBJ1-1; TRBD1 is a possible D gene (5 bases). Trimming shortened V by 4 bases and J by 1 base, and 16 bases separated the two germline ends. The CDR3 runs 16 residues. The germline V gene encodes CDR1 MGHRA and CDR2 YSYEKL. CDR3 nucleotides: TGCGCCAGCAGCCCCCTAGGGGAAGGTCGGAACACTGAAGCTTTCTTT. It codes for CASSPLGEGRNTEAFF.

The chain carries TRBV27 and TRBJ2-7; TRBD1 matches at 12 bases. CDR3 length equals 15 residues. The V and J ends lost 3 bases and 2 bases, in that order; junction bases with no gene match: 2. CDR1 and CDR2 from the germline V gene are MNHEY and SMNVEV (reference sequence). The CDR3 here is CASSFRDRGPYEQYF. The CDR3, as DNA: TGTGCCAGCAGTTTCCGGGACAGGGGGCCCTACGAGCAGTACTTC.

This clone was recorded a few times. The CDR3 loop is CASWGQGYGYTF. The CDR3 region has the DNA TGTGCCAGCTGGGGACAGGGGTATGGCTACACCTTC. This chain uses TRBV7-9 with TRBJ1-2; TRBD1 matches 10 bases. This CDR3 has 12 amino acids. The germline V gene has CDR1 SEHNR and CDR2 FQNEAQ (reference sequence). V lost 8 bases and J lost 5; bases outside the gene matches: 2.

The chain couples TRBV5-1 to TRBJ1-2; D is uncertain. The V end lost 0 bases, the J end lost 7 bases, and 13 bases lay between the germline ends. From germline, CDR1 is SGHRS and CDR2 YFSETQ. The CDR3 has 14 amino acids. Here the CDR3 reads CASSLALEKGGYTF. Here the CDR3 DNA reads TGCGCCAGCAGCTTGGCCCTAGAGAAAGGTGGCTACACCTTC. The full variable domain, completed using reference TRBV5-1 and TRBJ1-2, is KAGVTQTPRYLIKTRGQQVTLSCSPISGHRSVSWYQQTPGQGLQFLFEYFSETQRNKGNFPGRFSGRQFSNSRSEMNVSTLELGDSALYLCASSLALEKGGYTFGSGTRLTVV.

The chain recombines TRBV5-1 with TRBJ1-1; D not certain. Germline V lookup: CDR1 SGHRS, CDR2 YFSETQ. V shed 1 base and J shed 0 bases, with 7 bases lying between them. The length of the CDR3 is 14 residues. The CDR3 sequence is CASSLTVLNTEAFF. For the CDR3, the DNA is TGCGCCAGCAGCTTGACAGTTTTGAACACTGAAGCTTTCTTT.

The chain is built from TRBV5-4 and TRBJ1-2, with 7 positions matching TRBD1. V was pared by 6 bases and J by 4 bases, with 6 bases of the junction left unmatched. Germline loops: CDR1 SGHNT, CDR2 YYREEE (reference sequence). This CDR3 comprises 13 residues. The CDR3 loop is CASTLQGGYGYTF. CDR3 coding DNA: TGTGCCAGCACCCTGCAGGGGGGCTATGGCTACACCTTC. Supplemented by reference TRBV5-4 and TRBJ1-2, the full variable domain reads ETGVTQSPTHLIKTRGQQVTLRCSSQSGHNTVSWYQQALGQGPQFIFQYYREEENGRGNFPPRFSGLQFPNYSSELNVNALELDDSALYLCASTLQGGYGYTFGSGTRLTVV.

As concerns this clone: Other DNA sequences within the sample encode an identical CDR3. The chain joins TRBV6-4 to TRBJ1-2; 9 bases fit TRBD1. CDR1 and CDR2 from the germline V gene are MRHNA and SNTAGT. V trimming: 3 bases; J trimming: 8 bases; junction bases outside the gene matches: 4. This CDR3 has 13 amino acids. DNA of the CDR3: TGTGCCAGCAGTGAGGGACAGGGCTTGGGCTACACCTTC. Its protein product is CASSEGQGLGYTF.

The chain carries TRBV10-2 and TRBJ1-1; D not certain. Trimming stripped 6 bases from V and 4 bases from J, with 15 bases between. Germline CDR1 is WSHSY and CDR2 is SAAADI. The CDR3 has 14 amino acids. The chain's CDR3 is CASRTQAFGTEAFF. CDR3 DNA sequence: TGCGCCAGCAGAACGCAGGCGTTTGGCACTGAAGCTTTCTTT.

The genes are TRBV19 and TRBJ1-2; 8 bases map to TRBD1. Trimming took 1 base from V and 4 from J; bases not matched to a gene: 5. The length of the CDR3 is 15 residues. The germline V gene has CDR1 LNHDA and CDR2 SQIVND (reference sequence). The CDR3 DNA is TGTGCCAGTAGTATAGTCCCAGGGGGCAGCTATGGCTACACCTTC. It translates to CASSIVPGGSYGYTF.

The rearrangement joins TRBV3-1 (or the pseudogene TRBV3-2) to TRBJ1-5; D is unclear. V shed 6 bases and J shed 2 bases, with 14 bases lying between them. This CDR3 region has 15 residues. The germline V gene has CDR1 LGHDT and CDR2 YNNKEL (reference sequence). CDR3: CASSPKPERNQPQHF. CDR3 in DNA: TGTGCCAGCAGTCCTAAACCCGAACGCAATCAGCCCCAGCATTTT.

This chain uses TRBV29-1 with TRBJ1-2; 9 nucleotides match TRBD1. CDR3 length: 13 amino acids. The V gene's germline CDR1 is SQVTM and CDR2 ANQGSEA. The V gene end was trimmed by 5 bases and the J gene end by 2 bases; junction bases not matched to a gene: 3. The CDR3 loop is CSVRGQGNYGYTF. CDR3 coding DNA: TGCAGCGTTAGAGGACAGGGGAACTATGGCTACACCTTC.

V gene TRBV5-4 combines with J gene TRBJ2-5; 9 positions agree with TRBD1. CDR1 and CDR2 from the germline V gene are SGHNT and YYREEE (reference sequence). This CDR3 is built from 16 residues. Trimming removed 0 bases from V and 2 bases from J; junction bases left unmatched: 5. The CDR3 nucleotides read TGTGCCAGCAGCTTGGCCCCGGACAGGGGACAAGAGACCCAGTACTTC. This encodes CASSLAPDRGQETQYF.

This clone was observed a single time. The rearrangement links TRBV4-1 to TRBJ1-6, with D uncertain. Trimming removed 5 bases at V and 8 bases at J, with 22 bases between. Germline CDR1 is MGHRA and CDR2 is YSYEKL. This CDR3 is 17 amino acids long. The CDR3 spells CASSSLRGKGEDSPLHF. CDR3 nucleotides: TGCGCCAGCAGCTCCCTCCGGGGAAAAGGCGAAGATTCACCCCTCCACTTT.

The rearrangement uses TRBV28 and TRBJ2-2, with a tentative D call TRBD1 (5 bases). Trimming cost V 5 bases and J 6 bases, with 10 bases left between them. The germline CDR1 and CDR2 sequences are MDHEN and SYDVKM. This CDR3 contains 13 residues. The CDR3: CASSPQGPGELFF. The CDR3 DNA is TGTGCCAGCAGTCCCCAGGGTCCCGGGGAGCTGTTTTTT.

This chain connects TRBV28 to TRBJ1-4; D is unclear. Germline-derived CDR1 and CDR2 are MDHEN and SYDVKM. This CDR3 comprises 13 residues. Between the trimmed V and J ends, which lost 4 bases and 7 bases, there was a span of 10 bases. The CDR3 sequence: CASSSTSPEKLFF. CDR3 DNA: TGTGCCAGCAGTTCGACAAGTCCTGAAAAACTGTTTTTT.

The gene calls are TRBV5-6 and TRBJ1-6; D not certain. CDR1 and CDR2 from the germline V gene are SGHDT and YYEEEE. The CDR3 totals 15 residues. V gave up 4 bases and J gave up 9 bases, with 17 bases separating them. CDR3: CASSRREAMRSPLHF. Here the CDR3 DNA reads TGTGCCAGCAGCAGACGAGAGGCGATGCGTTCACCCCTCCACTTT.

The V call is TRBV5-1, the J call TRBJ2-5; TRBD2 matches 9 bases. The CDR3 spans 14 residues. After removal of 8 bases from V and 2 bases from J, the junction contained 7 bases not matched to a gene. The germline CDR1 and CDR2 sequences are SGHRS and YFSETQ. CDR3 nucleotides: TGCGCCAGTAGCGGGGGAGGAGGTCAAGAGACCCAGTACTTC. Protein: CASSGGGGQETQYF.

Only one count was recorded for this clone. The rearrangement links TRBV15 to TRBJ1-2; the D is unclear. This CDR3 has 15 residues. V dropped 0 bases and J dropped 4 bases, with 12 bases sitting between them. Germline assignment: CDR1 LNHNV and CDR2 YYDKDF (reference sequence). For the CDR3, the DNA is TGTGCCACCAGCAGAGACCCTTTAGAGGGCTATGGCTACACCTTC. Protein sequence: CATSRDPLEGYGYTF.

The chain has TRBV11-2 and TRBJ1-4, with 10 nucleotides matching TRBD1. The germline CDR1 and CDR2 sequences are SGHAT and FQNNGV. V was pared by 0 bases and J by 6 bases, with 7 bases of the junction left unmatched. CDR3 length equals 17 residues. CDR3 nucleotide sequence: TGTGCCAGCAGCTTAGATCGATGGGGGACAGGGGATGAAAAACTGTTTTTT. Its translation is CASSLDRWGTGDEKLFF.

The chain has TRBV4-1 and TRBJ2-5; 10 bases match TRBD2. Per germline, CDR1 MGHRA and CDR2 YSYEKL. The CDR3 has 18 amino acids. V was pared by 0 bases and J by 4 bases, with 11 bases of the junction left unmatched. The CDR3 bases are TGCGCCAGCAGCCAAGAAATTCTGGCTAGCGGGGGTTCAGAGACCCAGTACTTC. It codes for CASSQEILASGGSETQYF.

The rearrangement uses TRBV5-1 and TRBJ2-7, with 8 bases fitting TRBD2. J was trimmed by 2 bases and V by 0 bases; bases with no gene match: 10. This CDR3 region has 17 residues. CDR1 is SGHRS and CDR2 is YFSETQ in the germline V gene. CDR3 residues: CASSLGTIAGFAYEQYF. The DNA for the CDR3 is TGCGCCAGCAGCTTGGGGACCATAGCGGGGTTCGCCTACGAGCAGTACTTC. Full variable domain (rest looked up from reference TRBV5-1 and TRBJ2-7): KAGVTQTPRYLIKTRGQQVTLSCSPISGHRSVSWYQQTPGQGLQFLFEYFSETQRNKGNFPGRFSGRQFSNSRSEMNVSTLELGDSALYLCASSLGTIAGFAYEQYFGPGTRLTVT.

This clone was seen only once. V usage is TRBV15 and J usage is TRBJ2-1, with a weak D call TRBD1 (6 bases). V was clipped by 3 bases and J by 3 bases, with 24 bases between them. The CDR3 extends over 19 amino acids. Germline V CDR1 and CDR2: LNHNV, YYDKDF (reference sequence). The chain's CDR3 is CATSSLSGGGNLNYNEQFF. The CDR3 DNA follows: TGTGCCACCAGCAGCCTAAGTGGTGGGGGCAATCTTAACTACAATGAGCAGTTCTTC.

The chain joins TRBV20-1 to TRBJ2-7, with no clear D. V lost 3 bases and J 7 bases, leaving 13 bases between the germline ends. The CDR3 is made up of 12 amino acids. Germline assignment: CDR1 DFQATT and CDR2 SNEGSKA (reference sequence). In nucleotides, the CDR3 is TGCAGTGCTAGTAAGCATCTCGGGGAGCAGTACGTC. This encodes CSASKHLGEQYV.

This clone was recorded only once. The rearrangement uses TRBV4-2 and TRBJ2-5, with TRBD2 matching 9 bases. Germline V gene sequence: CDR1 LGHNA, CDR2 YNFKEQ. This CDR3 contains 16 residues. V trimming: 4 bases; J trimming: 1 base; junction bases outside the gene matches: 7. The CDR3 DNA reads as TGTGCCAGCAGCCGCACAGCGGGGGGCATCCAAGAGACCCAGTACTTC. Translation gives CASSRTAGGIQETQYF.

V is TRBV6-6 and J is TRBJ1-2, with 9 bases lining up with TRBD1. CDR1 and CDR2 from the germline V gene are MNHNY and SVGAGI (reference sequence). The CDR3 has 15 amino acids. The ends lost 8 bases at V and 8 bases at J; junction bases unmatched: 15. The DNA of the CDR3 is TGTGCCAGCTCCAGCCCGGGACAGGGTATTAACGGCTACACCTTC. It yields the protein CASSSPGQGINGYTF.